This TCR beta chain was observed in a study of blood T cell repertoires in COVID-19. As for the study in general: Samples of COVID-19 (acute and convalescent) were obtained from the United States, Italy and Spain.

Authors' methods: For nucleated cells, counts were estimated from reference gene primer amplification. Measured with immunoSEQ multiplex PCR; TCRdb has only the in-frame clones, and not every one. The V and J calls and clone size are taken from that table; D and trimming were inferred from the DNA. The sample has 200,000 to 250,000 clones, more than 65% seen once; the top ten hold about 9%. The CDR3 has 15 residues. Per the germline V gene, CDR1 is SGHVS and CDR2 is FNYEAQ. With 5 bases clipped from V and 5 bases from J, the junction kept 3 bases outside the gene matches. The chain couples TRBV7-6 to TRBJ2-2; 12 bases line up with TRBD1. Sequencing was done on a sample of peripheral blood. The receptor comes from a man aged 50 or older with active or convalescent COVID-19. CDR3 nucleotides: TGTGCCAGCAGCCCGGGACAGGGGGCGACCGGGGAGCTGTTTTTT. As protein: CASSPGQGATGELFF.